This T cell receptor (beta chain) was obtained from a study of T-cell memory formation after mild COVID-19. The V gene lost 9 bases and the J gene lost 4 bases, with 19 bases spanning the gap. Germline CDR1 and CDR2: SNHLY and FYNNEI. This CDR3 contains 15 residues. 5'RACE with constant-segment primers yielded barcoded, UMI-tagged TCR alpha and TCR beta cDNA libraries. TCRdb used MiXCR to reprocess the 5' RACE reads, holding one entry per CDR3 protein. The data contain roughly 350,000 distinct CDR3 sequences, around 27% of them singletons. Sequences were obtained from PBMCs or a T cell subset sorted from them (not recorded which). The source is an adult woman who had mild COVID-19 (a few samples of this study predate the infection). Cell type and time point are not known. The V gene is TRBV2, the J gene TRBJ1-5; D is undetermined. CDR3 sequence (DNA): TGTGCCAGTAGAGCGACCGGGTTAACAAATCAGCCCCAGCATTTT. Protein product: CASRATGLTNQPQHF.